This T cell receptor (beta chain) was identified in a study of OX40 agonist ivuxolimab in advanced cancers. For context, the study as a whole: The costimulatory receptor OX40 (CD134) was targeted by ivuxolimab, a fully human IgG2 agonistic monoclonal antibody. Intravenous ivuxolimab was administered to patients every 2 weeks at six dose levels: 0.01, 0.1, 0.3, 1.5, 3 and 10 mg/kg. Of the approximately 50 dose-escalation patients, hepatocellular carcinoma was present in around 20, melanoma in approximately 15, renal cell carcinoma in 9 and head and neck cancer in 9. In the dose-escalation cohort, 70% to 85% of patients were male, and the mean age was approximately 60 years with a range of about 20 to 79. Patients were allowed to have had prior anti-PD-1, anti-PD-L1 or anti-CTLA-4 therapy, and approximately 40% of the dose-escalation patients had previously received checkpoint inhibitors. Partial responses were achieved by three dose-escalation patients, of whom one had hepatocellular carcinoma and two had cutaneous melanoma. The point of sequencing TCRbeta in the periphery was to test whether ivuxolimab changed TCR sequence diversity and drove clonal T-cell expansion. The paper describes the monotherapy dose-escalation part (N of about 47 patients) of the phase I trial of ivuxolimab.

The CDR1 and CDR2 encoded by the germline V gene (reference sequence) are MNHNY and SVGAGI. The V end loses 10 bases and the J end loses 0 bases, and a stretch of 12 bases separates them. Taken from cysteine to phenylalanine, the CDR3 has 14 residues. Only the CDR3 DNA is retained, 42 bases long and in frame from the first base. The research as a whole found: The antigen specificity of the peripheral T cells that underwent clonal expansion was not determined. In the 0.1-3.0 mg/kg groups, partial responders were among the patients with the lowest normalized peripheral clonal expansion, particularly in CD8+ T cells. At doses of 0.1 to 3.0 mg/kg, clonal expansion of both CD4+ and CD8+ blood T cells was observed from baseline to week 6. Low levels of normalized T-cell clonal expansion were also seen in some patients who did not respond. After ivuxolimab, expanded clones were on average more numerous among CD8+ T cells than among CD4+ T cells.

Genomic DNA was isolated from the sorted cells so that the TCRbeta CDR3 region could be sequenced. TCRbeta CDR3 regions were sequenced using the immunoSEQ Assay. What TCRdb holds here is the immuneACCESS table cut down to in-frame rearrangements. Part of the clones is not present; checked against another copy, under half of the missing clones reflect an unresolved V gene, and the others are unexplained. This sample is represented by roughly 80,000 clones; around four fifths of them were singletons. 5.5% to 8.5% of the sample is held by the ten biggest clonotypes. The trial excluded patients who had a history of autoimmune disease or were on systemic immunosuppression. Peripheral blood for TCR sequencing was drawn from every dose cohort at baseline, at cycle 4 day 1 and at cycle 7 day 1. Samples came from an open-label, multicenter, first-in-human phase I dose-escalation trial of ivuxolimab. Adults with locally advanced or metastatic head and neck squamous cell, hepatocellular, melanoma or renal cell carcinoma were enrolled in the trial. Before TCR sequencing, CD4+ T cells and CD8+ T cells were sorted from peripheral blood as separate populations.

Comment on this clone: Its antigen is still unknown. One base away there is no much larger clone; base qualities are not given.

The receptor comes from an adult with an advanced solid tumor such as melanoma, head and neck, liver or kidney cancer. The specimen was CD4+ or CD8+ T cells sorted from blood, collected in a trial of the OX40 agonist ivuxolimab. The rearrangement joined TRBV6-6 to TRBJ1-4; a confident D gene designation cannot be given. The CDR3 corresponds to CATYRSATNEKLFF. The nucleotide sequence reads TGTGCCACCTACCGAAGCGCAACTAATGAAAAACTGTTTTTT.